This TCR beta chain was observed in a study of Ad26.COV2.S vaccination and SARS-CoV-2 variants. Study background: Doses of Ad26.COV2.S were injected into muscle once or twice, 56 days apart.

The study's findings and limits: With respect to non-spike TCR breadth, vaccine and placebo recipients were similar.

Treatment in this sample: some 20 received Ad26.COV2.S at low or high dose, single or two shots; about 5 received placebo; per-sample allocation not given. Specimens were obtained on day 63 following the first vaccine or placebo injection. CDR1 is SGHTA, CDR2 FQGNSA, per germline. The J segment lost 6 bases and the V segment lost 4 bases, leaving 6 bases of the junction unmatched. CDR3 length equals 15 residues. TCRdb's copy holds only in-frame clones and misses some; the assay was immunoSEQ multiplex PCR. The table has roughly 460,000 clones, 80% to 90% seen once. About this clone itself: Its antigen remains unidentified.

This specimen was peripheral blood, taken in a trial of Ad26.COV2.S vaccine versus placebo. The clonotype was recovered from a person aged 18-65 years who received the Ad26.COV2.S COVID-19 vaccine or a placebo. The chain recombines TRBV7-2 with TRBJ1-5, with TRBD1 matching over 10 bases. The CDR3 sequence is CASSSGQGVFQPQHF. CDR3 in DNA: TGTGCCAGCAGCTCCGGACAGGGGGTTTTTCAGCCCCAGCATTTT. The variable domain in full, completed from reference TRBV7-2 and TRBJ1-5, reads GAGVSQSPSNKVTEKGKDVELRCDPISGHTALYWYRQSLGQGLEFLIYFQGNSAPDKSGLPSDRFSAERTGGSVSTLTIQRTQQEDSAVYLCASSSGQGVFQPQHFGDGTRLSIL.